This TCR beta chain originates from a study of blood T cell repertoires in COVID-19. Produced via immunoSEQ multiplex PCR; TCRdb's table is partial and in-frame only. This sample has more than 200,000 clones, with about 90% found just once. The CDR3 is made up of 14 amino acids. Germline loops: CDR1 SGHTA, CDR2 FQGNSA. Trimming at V came to 6 bases and at J to 2 bases, leaving 5 bases not matched to a gene. The genes are TRBV7-2 and TRBJ2-5, with 8 bases lining up with TRBD1. Specimen: peripheral blood. The sequence was obtained from a man older than 75 with acute or convalescent COVID-19. CDR3 amino acids: CASSQQGGQETQYF. DNA for the CDR3: TGTGCCAGCAGTCAACAGGGGGGACAAGAGACCCAGTACTTC.